These T cell receptor beta chains were read from a single sample in a study of blood T cell repertoires in COVID-19. Data came from immunoSEQ multiplex PCR; TCRdb stores just in-frame clones and leaves some out. The repertoire includes more than 300,000 clones, just over 85% of them detected once, and about 4.6% sits in the top ten. The sample was PBMCs or T cells enriched from blood (not recorded which). These receptors all come from a man younger than 45 who had recovered from COVID-19. Each CDR3 is given with its conserved first and last residue. A D gene is named only where the DNA matches it firmly. For some rows the clone size is stated as once, few or many, or as a class when expanded; others skip it.

CDR3aa,CDR3nt,v_gene,abundance,d_gene,j_gene
CATSDTGTQAFGYTF,TGTGCCACCAGTGACACCGGGACACAGGCATTTGGCTACACCTTC,TRBV24-1,NA,NA,TRBJ1-2
CASSPPVPDRGNEQYF,TGTGCCAGCTCACCACCGGTGCCGGACAGGGGGAACGAGCAGTACTTC,TRBV18,NA,TRBD1,TRBJ2-7
CASSLALVTGGAGDTQYF,TGTGCCAGCAGCTTGGCTCTGGTGACAGGGGGCGCGGGGGATACGCAGTATTTT,TRBV5-8,once,TRBD1,TRBJ2-3
CASRDDRVGTEAFF,TGTGCCAGCAGGGACGACAGGGTGGGAACTGAAGCTTTCTTT,TRBV28,few,TRBD1,TRBJ1-1
CASRDPGTSGPTGELFF,TGTGCCAGTAGGGACCCTGGGACTAGCGGACCCACCGGGGAGCTGTTTTTT,TRBV19,many,TRBD2,TRBJ2-2
CASGPEGTSPLHF,TGTGCCAGTGGCCCGGAGGGCACTTCACCCCTCCACTTT,TRBV19,NA,NA,TRBJ1-6
CASSQDGQGYTEAFF,TGCGCCAGCAGCCAAGATGGGCAGGGTTATACTGAAGCTTTCTTT,TRBV4-1,NA,NA,TRBJ1-1
CASSSNGQLNTEAFF,TGTGCCAGCAGCTCCAATGGACAGCTGAACACTGAAGCTTTCTTT,TRBV5-8,NA,NA,TRBJ1-1
CASRFNDRGLDGYTF,TGTGCAAGTCGCTTCAACGACAGGGGGTTAGACGGCTACACCTTC,TRBV12-2,NA,NA,TRBJ1-2
CASSDADAGELFF,TGTGCCAGCAGTGATGCAGATGCCGGGGAGCTGTTTTTT,TRBV6-4,NA,NA,TRBJ2-2
CASRPGTGSGELFF,TGTGCCAGCAGGCCCGGGACAGGGTCCGGGGAGCTGTTTTTT,TRBV5-4,once,TRBD1,TRBJ2-2
CASSRPGGFAEAFF,TGTGCCAGTAGCCGCCCGGGGGGCTTTGCTGAAGCTTTCTTT,TRBV19,NA,NA,TRBJ1-1
CASSYRWGRTDTQYF,TGTGCCAGCAGCTACAGGTGGGGTCGCACAGATACGCAGTATTTT,TRBV28,once,NA,TRBJ2-3
CASTTDQPQHF,TGTGCCAGCACGACAGATCAGCCCCAGCATTTT,TRBV28,NA,NA,TRBJ1-5
CASTRTGQTGQETQYF,TGCGCCAGCACGCGGACAGGGCAGACGGGACAAGAGACCCAGTACTTC,TRBV5-1,NA,TRBD1,TRBJ2-5
CASQGSGNEQYF,TGTGCCAGTCAGGGTAGCGGGAACGAGCAGTACTTC,TRBV6-6,few,TRBD2,TRBJ2-7
CASSQDPGLGVYEQYF,TGTGCCAGCAGCCAAGATCCGGGACTAGGGGTCTACGAGCAGTACTTC,TRBV14,NA,TRBD2,TRBJ2-7
CASSPGRDYEQYF,TGTGCCAGCTCACCAGGGCGAGACTACGAGCAGTACTTC,TRBV18,NA,NA,TRBJ2-7
CASSFQGITDTQYF,TGTGCCAGCAGTTTCCAGGGCATAACAGATACGCAGTATTTT,TRBV27,NA,NA,TRBJ2-3
CASRPRDGYTF,TGTGCCAGCAGGCCCAGGGATGGCTACACCTTC,TRBV2,NA,NA,TRBJ1-2
CASSSNEGDEQYF,TGTGCCAGCTCGTCAAACGAGGGGGACGAGCAGTACTTC,TRBV18,NA,NA,TRBJ2-7
CASSQQTGLQTQYF,TGTGCCAGCAGCCAACAAACAGGGTTACAGACCCAGTACTTC,TRBV3-1/TRBV3-2,NA,NA,TRBJ2-5
CASSQFLEGAAGELFF,TGTGCCAGCAGCCAATTTTTGGAGGGGGCGGCCGGGGAGCTGTTTTTT,TRBV4-2,NA,NA,TRBJ2-2
CASSGLAGTQETQYF,TGTGCCAGCAGCGGACTAGCGGGAACCCAAGAGACCCAGTACTTC,TRBV11-3,NA,TRBD2,TRBJ2-5
CASSLGRSQETQYF,TGTGCCAGCAGCTTAGGCAGGTCCCAAGAGACCCAGTACTTC,TRBV11-3,NA,NA,TRBJ2-5
CASSHREYGNEAFF,TGTGCCAGCAGCCACCGGGAGTATGGAAATGAAGCTTTCTTT,TRBV7-2,once,NA,TRBJ1-1
CASRLIRDRGGYTF,TGTGCCAGCAGGTTGATTCGGGACAGGGGTGGCTACACCTTC,TRBV6-5,once,TRBD1,TRBJ1-2
CASSDSGGNIQYF,TGCGCCAGCAGCGATAGTGGGGGGAACATTCAGTACTTC,TRBV5-1,NA,NA,TRBJ2-4
CASSSWGNIGNTIYF,TGTGCCAGCAGCTCGTGGGGCAATATTGGAAACACCATATATTTT,TRBV7-9,NA,NA,TRBJ1-3
CAWSSGGLKTQYF,TGTGCCTGGAGTTCCGGTGGGCTGAAGACCCAGTACTTC,TRBV30,few,NA,TRBJ2-5
CASRPDRVRGNTIYF,TGTGCCAGCAGGCCTGACAGGGTACGAGGAAACACCATATATTTT,TRBV28,NA,TRBD1,TRBJ1-3
CAWSVRASARYNQPQHF,TGTGCCTGGAGTGTACGAGCGTCGGCCAGATATAATCAGCCCCAGCATTTT,TRBV30,NA,NA,TRBJ1-5
CASRVGQGTGELFF,TGTGCCAGCAGAGTTGGACAGGGCACCGGGGAGCTGTTTTTT,TRBV28,NA,TRBD1,TRBJ2-2
CASRDYHFGELFF,TGCGCCAGCAGGGACTACCATTTCGGGGAGCTGTTTTTT,TRBV10-1,NA,NA,TRBJ2-2
CASSQPWPGRDRANYGYTF,TGCGCCAGCAGCCAACCCTGGCCAGGGAGGGATAGGGCTAACTATGGCTACACCTTC,TRBV4-1,NA,NA,TRBJ1-2
CASSLGTSNSPLHF,TGCGCCAGCAGCTTGGGGACAAGTAATTCACCCCTCCACTTT,TRBV5-1,NA,NA,TRBJ1-6
CASSWIQGETQYF,TGTGCCAGCAGCTGGATCCAGGGAGAGACCCAGTACTTC,TRBV7-9,NA,NA,TRBJ2-5